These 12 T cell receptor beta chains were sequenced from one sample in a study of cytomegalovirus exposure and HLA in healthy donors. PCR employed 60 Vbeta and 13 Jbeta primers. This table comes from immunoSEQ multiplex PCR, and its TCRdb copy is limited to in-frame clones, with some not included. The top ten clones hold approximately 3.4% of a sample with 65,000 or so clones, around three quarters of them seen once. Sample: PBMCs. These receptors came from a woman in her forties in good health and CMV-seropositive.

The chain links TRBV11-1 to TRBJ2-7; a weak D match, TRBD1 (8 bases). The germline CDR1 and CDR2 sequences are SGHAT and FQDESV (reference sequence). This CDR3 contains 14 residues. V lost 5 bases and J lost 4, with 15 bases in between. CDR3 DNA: TGTGCCAGCAGCCCACAGGGGGAGGGGTACGAGCAGTACTTC. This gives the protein CASSPQGEGYEQYF.

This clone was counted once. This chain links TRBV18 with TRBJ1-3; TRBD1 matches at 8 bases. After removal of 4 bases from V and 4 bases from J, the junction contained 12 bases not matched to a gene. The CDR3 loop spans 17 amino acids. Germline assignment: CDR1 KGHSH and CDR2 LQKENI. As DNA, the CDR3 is TGTGCCAGCTCACTTGCCCCTCAGGGGGCTTCGGGAAACACCATATATTTT. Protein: CASSLAPQGASGNTIYF.

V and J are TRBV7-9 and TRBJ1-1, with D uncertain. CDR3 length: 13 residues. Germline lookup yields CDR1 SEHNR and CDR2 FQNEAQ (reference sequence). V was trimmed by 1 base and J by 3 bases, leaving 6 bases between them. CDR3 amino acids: CASSLELDTEAFF. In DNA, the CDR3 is TGTGCCAGCAGCTTAGAACTGGACACTGAAGCTTTCTTT.

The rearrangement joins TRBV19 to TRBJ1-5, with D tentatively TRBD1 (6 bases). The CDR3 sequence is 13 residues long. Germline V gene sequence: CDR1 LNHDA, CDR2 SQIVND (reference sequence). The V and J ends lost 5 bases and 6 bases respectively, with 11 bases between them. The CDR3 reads CASSHREPQPQHF. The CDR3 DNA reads TGTGCCAGTAGTCACAGGGAACCTCAGCCCCAGCATTTT. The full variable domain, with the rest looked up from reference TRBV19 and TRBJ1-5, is DGGITQSPKYLFRKEGQNVTLSCEQNLNHDAMYWYRQDPGQGLRLIYYSQIVNDFQKGDIAEGYSVSREKKESFPLTVTSAQKNPTAFYLCASSHREPQPQHFGDGTRLSIL.

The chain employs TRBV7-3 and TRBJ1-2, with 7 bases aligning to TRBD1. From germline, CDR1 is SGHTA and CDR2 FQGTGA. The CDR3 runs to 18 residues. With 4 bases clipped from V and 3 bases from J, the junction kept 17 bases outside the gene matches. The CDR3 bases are TGTGCCAGCAGCTCAAGCCCCCGTTTGGGCAGGGGGGACTATGGCTACACCTTC. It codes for CASSSSPRLGRGDYGYTF.

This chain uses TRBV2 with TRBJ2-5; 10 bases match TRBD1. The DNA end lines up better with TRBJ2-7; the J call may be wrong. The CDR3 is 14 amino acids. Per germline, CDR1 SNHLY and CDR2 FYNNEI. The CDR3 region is CASRPGQGTYEQYF. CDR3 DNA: TGTGCCAGCAGGCCGGGACAGGGGACCTACGAGCAGTACTTC.

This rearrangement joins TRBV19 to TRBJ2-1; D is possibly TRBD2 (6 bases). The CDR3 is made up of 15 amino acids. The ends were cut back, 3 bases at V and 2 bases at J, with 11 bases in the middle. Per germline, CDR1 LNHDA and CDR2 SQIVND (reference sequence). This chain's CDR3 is CASSMGTGTYNEQFF. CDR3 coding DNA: TGTGCCAGTAGTATGGGGACTGGCACCTACAATGAGCAGTTCTTC.

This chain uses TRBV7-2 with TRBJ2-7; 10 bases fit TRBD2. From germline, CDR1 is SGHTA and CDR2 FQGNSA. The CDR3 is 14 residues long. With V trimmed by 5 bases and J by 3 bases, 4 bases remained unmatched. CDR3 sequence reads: CASSPGTSVYEQYF. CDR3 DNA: TGTGCCAGCAGCCCCGGGACTAGCGTCTACGAGCAGTACTTC.

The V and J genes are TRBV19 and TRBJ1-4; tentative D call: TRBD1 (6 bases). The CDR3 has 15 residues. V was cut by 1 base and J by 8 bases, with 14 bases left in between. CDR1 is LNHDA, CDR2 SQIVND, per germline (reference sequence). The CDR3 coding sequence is TGTGCCAGTAGTATAGTCCGAACAGGGAGCGAAAAACTGTTTTTT. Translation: CASSIVRTGSEKLFF.

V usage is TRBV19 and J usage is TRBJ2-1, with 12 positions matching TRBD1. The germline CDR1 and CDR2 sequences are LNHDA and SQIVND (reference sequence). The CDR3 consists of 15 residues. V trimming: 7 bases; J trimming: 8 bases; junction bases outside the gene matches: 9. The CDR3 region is CASNLGTGGTDEQFF. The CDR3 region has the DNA TGTGCCAGTAATCTTGGGACAGGGGGCACGGATGAGCAGTTCTTC.

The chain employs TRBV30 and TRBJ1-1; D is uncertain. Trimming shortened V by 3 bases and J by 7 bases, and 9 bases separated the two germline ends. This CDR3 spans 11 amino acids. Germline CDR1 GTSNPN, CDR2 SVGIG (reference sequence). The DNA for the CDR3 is TGTGCCTGGAGGGTGAGTGGTGAAGCTTTCTTT. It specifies CAWRVSGEAFF.

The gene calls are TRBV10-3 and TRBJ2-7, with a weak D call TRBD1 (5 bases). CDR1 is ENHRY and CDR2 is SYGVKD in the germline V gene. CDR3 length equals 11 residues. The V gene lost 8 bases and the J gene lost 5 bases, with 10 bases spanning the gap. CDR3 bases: TGTGCCATCGGCAGGGAAAACGAGCAGTACTTC. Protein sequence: CAIGRENEQYF.